This record looks at one T cell receptor beta chain sequence and its context. CDR3 length equals 15 residues. Germline values: CDR1 MNHEY, CDR2 SVGAGI. The J segment lost 5 bases and the V segment lost 6 bases, leaving 4 bases of the junction unmatched. Profiled with immunoSEQ multiplex PCR; TCRdb holds only in-frame clones, not every one. Among about 69,000 clones, 91% were seen once, and the ten largest hold under 0.35%. The data derive from a study of T cell changes during pregnancy in multiple sclerosis. The sample was CD4+ T cells from peripheral blood mononuclear cells, taken in the third trimester of pregnancy. This TCR was recovered from a female donor in good health, enrolled as a control in a pregnancy study. V is TRBV6-5 and J is TRBJ1-4; 12 nucleotides match TRBD1. The CDR3 sequence is CASRGTGGLNEKLFF. The CDR3 DNA reads as TGTGCCAGCAGGGGGACAGGGGGCCTGAATGAAAAACTGTTTTTT.